This T cell receptor beta chain was identified in a study of beta chain features in type 1 diabetes. Trimming removed 2 bases from V and 2 bases from J, with 7 bases in between. The CDR3 spans 13 residues. What was sequenced were expressed TCRB transcripts, since all of the isolated RNA had been reverse transcribed. The assay was immunoSEQ multiplex PCR, and TCRdb's table has in-frame clones only and misses some. Of hundreds of thousands of clones listed, about 32% were seen once; the top ten hold around 0.065%. In its sample, this clone was seen a few times. Sequenced: naive CD4+ T cells from blood. The V and J genes are TRBV23-1 and TRBJ2-7, with D unclear. TRBV23-1 is known as an ORF, though its function is uncertain. This receptor was taken from a man younger than 30 in good health. CDR3 bases: TGCGCCAGCAGTCAAGGGAAACCCTACGAGCAGTACTTC. This translates into CASSQGKPYEQYF.